A selection of T cell receptor beta chains follows, all from one sample in a study of T cells in Graves' hyperthyroidism and ophthalmopathy. TCRdb processed the multiplex PCR reads anew with MiXCR; each CDR3 protein has one entry. This table has approximately 400,000 distinct CDR3 sequences, approximately 15% appearing once. The sample taken for sequencing was blood. These receptors were obtained from a man aged 25-45 years with Graves' hyperthyroidism that later progressed to Graves' ophthalmopathy. The CDR3 runs from the conserved cysteine through the conserved F or W. The D gene is left open where the match is weak. A clone size is listed for some rows: how often the clone was seen (once, few, many), or a class if it is expanded.

TRBJ2-1 | TRBD2 | TRBV6-1 | . | CASSRGTSGSPRLFF | TGTGCCAGCAGCCGCGGGACTAGCGGGTCCCCGAGGTTGTTCTTC
TRBJ2-7 | TRBD1 | TRBV6-1 | many | CASSKPTGAIYDEQYF | TGTGCCAGCAGTAAGCCGACAGGGGCGATATACGACGAGCAGTACTTC
TRBJ1-5 | TRBD1 | TRBV20-1 | many | CSAMDRFSNQPQHF | TGCAGTGCTATGGACAGGTTTAGCAATCAGCCCCAGCATTTT
TRBJ2-3 | . | TRBV10-3 | . | CAISRTDRQYF | TGTGCCATCAGTAGGACGGACAGGCAGTATTTT
TRBJ2-5 | TRBD1 | TRBV12-3/TRBV12-4 | . | CASSFAGGEQETQYF | TGTGCCAGCAGTTTCGCAGGGGGCGAGCAAGAGACCCAGTACTTC
TRBJ2-2 | . | TRBV10-3 | . | CATKDTTGELFF | TGTGCCACCAAGGACACCACCGGGGAGCTGTTTTTT
TRBJ2-7 | TRBD2 | TRBV5-6 | . | CASSFLAGGWNYEQYF | TGTGCCAGCAGCTTTCTCGCCGGGGGGTGGAATTACGAGCAGTACTTC
TRBJ2-7 | . | TRBV5-1 | few | CASSLVTGPKYEQYF | TGCGCCAGCAGCTTAGTAACGGGACCGAAATACGAGCAGTACTTC
TRBJ1-1 | . | TRBV27 | many | CASGRGIVMNTEAFF | TGTGCTTCGGGGAGGGGGATAGTTATGAACACTGAAGCTTTCTTT
TRBJ1-1 | . | TRBV25-1 | . | CASSESGAFEAFF | TGTGCCAGCAGTGAATCAGGGGCTTTTGAAGCTTTCTTT
TRBJ1-3 | . | TRBV2 | many | CAGTTASSGNTIYF | TGTGCCGGGACGACGGCGAGCTCTGGAAACACCATATATTTT
TRBJ2-5 | . | TRBV6-5 | . | CASSYTGRRETQYF | TGTGCCAGCAGTTACACGGGTAGACGGGAGACCCAGTACTTC